The text below deals with one TCR beta chain. The target antigen is unknown. V dropped 6 bases and J dropped 0 bases, with 8 bases sitting between them. The germline V gene encodes CDR1 SQVTM and CDR2 ANQGSEA. This CDR3 spans 12 amino acids. The data were obtained in a study of cytomegalovirus exposure and HLA in healthy donors. Study conclusions and caveats: A highly shared variant cluster was judged a likely technical artifact.

Amplification used 60 Vbeta primers and 13 Jbeta primers. TCRdb's copy holds only in-frame clones and misses some; the assay was immunoSEQ multiplex PCR. Of roughly 150,000 clones in the sample, around 79% are singletons; the top ten hold 0.5% to 0.85%. The sample was PBMCs. The origin of this receptor is a male donor in good health and CMV-seronegative. The chain uses TRBV29-1 and TRBJ1-2; no firm D call. DNA of the CDR3: TGCAGCGTAGAGGCAGCTAACTATGGCTACACCTTC. Translating it yields CSVEAANYGYTF.